The present entry profiles one T cell receptor beta chain with its context. Enrolled during active infection, Seattle patients were then followed longitudinally. The authors' processing: The assay estimated nucleated cells by amplifying reference gene primers. Profiling relied on immunoSEQ multiplex PCR, and the TCRdb table lists in-frame clones only, not all of them. V and J calls and clone size come straight from that table; D and trimming were deduced from the DNA. The repertoire consists of roughly 200,000 clones, with roughly 76% occurring once and the leading ten covering approximately 11%. This sample is part of a study of blood T cell repertoires in COVID-19. Overall study context: The United States, Italy and Spain provided the acute and convalescent COVID-19 samples. Sources were T cells, B-cell-depleted T cells, or PBMCs; the material itself was cDNA or gDNA.

V was pared by 5 bases and J by 2 bases, with 7 bases of the junction left unmatched. CDR1 and CDR2 from the germline V gene are LNHDA and SQIVND (reference sequence). The CDR3 covers 17 residues. This receptor was identified in a woman between 40 and 55 years old with COVID-19, enrolled during active disease. V is TRBV19 and J is TRBJ2-3; 13 bases match TRBD2. Material: peripheral blood. The CDR3 nucleotides read TGTGCCAGTAGTTCCCGGACTAGCGGGGGATACACAGATACGCAGTATTTT. Translating it yields CASSSRTSGGYTDTQYF.